The clone carrying this T cell receptor (beta chain) turned up a few times. This record belongs to a study of blood T cells in healthy people across ages. The second PCR ran roughly 6 to 12 cycles with a sample-barcoded 5' primer and J-beta primers. Every molecule of cDNA carried a tag from a template-switch adaptor with 12 random nucleotides. MiXCR, run by TCRdb on the 5' RACE reads, gives a single entry per CDR3 protein. The sample has some 1,500,000 distinct CDR3 sequences, 35% to 45% seen once. Trimming shortened V by 3 bases and J by 6 bases, and 21 bases separated the two germline ends. This CDR3 has 16 residues. Germline CDR1 reads GTSNPN; CDR2 reads SVGIG (reference sequence).

This clonotype was sampled from a woman under 30 in good health. V is TRBV30 and J is TRBJ2-1; D unclear. The sample consisted of blood. DNA of the CDR3: TGTGCCTGGAGCCTAGGTCAGACTGACTGGACCAATGAGCAGTTCTTC. Its translation is CAWSLGQTDWTNEQFF. The full variable domain, its missing parts supplied by reference TRBV30 and TRBJ2-1, is SQTIHQWPATLVQPVGSPLSLECTVEGTSNPNLYWYRQAAGRGLQLLFYSVGIGQISSEVPQNLSASRPQDRQFILSSKKLLLSDSGFYLCAWSLGQTDWTNEQFFGPGTRLTVL.